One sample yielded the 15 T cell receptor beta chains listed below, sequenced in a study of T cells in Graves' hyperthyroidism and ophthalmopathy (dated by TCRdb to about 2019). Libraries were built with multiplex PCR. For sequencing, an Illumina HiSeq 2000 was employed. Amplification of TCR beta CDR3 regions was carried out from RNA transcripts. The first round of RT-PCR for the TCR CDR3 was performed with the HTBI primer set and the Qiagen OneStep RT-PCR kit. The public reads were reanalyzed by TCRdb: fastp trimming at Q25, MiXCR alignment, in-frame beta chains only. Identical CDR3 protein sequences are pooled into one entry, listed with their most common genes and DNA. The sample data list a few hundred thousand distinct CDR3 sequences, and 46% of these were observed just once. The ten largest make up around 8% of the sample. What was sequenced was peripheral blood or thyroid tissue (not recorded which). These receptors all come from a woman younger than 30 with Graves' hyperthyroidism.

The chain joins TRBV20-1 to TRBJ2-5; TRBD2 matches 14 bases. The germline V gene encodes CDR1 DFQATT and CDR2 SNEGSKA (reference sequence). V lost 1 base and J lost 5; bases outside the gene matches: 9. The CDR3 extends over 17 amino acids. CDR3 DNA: TGCAGTGCTAGAGGGGGCCCGACTAGCGGGAGGGAGGAGACCCAGTACTTC. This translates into CSARGGPTSGREETQYF.

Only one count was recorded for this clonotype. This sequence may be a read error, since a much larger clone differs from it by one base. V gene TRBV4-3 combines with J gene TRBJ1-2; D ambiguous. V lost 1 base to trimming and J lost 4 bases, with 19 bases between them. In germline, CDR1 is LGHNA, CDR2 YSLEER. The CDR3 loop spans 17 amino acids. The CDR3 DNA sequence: TGCGCCAGCAGCCAAGGGTGGAACCGGGTTCCGGGCTATGGCTACACCTTC. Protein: CASSQGWNRVPGYGYTF.

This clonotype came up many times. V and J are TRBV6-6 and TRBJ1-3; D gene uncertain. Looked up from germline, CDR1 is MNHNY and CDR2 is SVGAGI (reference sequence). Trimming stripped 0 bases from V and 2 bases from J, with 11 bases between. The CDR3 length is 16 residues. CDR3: CASSYSRRSAGNTIYF. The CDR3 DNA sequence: TGTGCCAGCAGTTACTCTCGTCGGTCAGCTGGAAACACCATATATTTT.

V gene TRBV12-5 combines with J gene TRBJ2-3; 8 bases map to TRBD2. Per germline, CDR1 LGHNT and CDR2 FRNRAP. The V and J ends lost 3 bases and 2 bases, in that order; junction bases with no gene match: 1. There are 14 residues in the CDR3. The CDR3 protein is CASGLAGATDTQYF. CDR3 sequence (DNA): TGTGCTAGTGGTTTAGCGGGAGCCACAGATACGCAGTATTTT. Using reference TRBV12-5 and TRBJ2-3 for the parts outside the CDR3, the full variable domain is DARVTQTPRHKVTEMGQEVTMRCQPILGHNTVFWYRQTMMQGLELLAYFRNRAPLDDSGMPKDRFSAEMPDATLATLKIQPSEPRDSAVYFCASGLAGATDTQYFGPGTRLTVL.

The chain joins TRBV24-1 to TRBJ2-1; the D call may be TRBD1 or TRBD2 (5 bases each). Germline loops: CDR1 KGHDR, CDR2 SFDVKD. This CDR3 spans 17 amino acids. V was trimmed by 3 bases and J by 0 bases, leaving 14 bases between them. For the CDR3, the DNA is TGTGCCACCAGTGATCGAGCCCGGGACGTCTCCTACAATGAGCAGTTCTTC. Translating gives CATSDRARDVSYNEQFF.

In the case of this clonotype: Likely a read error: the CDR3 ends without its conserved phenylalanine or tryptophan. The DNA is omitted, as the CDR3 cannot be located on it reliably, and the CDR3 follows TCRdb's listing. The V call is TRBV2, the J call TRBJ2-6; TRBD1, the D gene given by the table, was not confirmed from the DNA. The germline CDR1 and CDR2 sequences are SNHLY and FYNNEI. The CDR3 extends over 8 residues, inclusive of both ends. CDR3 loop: CASYPGTS.

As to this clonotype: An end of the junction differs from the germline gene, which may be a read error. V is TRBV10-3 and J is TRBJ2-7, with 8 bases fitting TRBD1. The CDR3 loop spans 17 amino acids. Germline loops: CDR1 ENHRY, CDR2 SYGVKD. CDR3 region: CAISTGQAGRDTGELYF. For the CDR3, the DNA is TGTGCCATCAGTACGGGACAGGCCGGTCGGGACACCGGGGAGCTGTACTTC.

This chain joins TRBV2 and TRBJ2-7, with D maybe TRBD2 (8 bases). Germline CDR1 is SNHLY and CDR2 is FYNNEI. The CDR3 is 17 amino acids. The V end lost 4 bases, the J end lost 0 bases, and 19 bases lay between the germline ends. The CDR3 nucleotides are TGTGCCAGCAGTGGACAGGGTCTAGCGGGTACCTCCTACGAGCAGTACTTC. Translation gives CASSGQGLAGTSYEQYF.

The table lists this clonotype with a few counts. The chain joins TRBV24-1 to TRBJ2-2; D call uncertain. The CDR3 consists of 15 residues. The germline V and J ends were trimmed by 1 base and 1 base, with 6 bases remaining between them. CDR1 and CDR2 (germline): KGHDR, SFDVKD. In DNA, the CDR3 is TGTGCCACCAGTGATTTTTATAAGAACACCGGGGAGCTGTTTTTT. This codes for CATSDFYKNTGELFF.

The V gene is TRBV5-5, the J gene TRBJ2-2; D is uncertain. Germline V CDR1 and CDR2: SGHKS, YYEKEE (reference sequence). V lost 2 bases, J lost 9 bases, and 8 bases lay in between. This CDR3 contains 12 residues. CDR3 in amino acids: CASSLQSRELFF. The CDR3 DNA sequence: TGTGCCAGCAGCTTACAGAGCCGGGAGCTGTTTTTT.

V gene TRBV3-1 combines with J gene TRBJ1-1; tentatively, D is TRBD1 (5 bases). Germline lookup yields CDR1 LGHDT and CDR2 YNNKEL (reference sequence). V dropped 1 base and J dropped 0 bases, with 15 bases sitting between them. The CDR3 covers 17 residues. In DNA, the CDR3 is TGTGCCAGCAGCCAAGTGGGGTACGGGACGGTGAACACTGAAGCTTTCTTT. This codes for CASSQVGYGTVNTEAFF.

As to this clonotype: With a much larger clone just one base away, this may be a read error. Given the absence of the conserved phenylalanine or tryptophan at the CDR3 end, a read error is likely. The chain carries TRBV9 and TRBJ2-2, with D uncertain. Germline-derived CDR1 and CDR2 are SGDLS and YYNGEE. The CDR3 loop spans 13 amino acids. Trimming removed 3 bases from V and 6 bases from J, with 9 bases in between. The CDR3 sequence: CASSAYGPGELFS. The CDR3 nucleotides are TGTGCCAGCAGCGCATATGGTCCCGGGGAGCTGTTTTCT.

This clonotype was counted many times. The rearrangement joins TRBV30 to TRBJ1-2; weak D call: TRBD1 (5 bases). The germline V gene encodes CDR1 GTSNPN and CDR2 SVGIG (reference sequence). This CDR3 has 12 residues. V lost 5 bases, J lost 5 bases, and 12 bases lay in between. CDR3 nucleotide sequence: TGTGCCTGGGACCGGGACGGATATGGCTACACCTTC. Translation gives CAWDRDGYGYTF. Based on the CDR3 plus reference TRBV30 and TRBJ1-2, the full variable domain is SQTIHQWPATLVQPVGSPLSLECTVEGTSNPNLYWYRQAAGRGLQLLFYSVGIGQISSEVPQNLSASRPQDRQFILSSKKLLLSDSGFYLCAWDRDGYGYTFGSGTRLTVV.

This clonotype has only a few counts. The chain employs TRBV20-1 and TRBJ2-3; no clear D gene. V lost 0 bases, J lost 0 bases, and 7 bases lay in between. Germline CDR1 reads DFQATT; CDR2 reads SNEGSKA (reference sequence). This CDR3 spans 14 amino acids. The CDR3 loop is CSARDSRSTDTQYF. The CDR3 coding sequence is TGCAGTGCTAGAGACTCGCGGAGCACAGATACGCAGTATTTT.

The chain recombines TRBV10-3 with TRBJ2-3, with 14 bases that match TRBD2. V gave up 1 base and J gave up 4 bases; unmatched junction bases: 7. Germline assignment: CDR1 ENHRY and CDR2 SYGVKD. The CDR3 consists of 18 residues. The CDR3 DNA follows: TGTGCCATCAGTGAGTTTCCGGGACTAGCGGGAGTAGCAGATACGCAGTATTTT. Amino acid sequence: CAISEFPGLAGVADTQYF.